The 27 T cell receptor beta chains listed next were all sequenced from one sample in a study of OX40 agonist ivuxolimab in advanced cancers. The data were produced by immunoSEQ multiplex PCR, yet TCRdb's version contains in-frame clones alone and is incomplete. The sample lists approximately 80,000 clones, about 91% occurring once. The specimen comprised CD4+ or CD8+ T cells sorted from blood, sampled in a trial of the OX40 agonist ivuxolimab. These receptors were collected from an adult with an advanced solid tumor such as melanoma, head and neck, liver or kidney cancer.

J is TRBJ1-2 and V is TRBV14; 8 bases are shared with TRBD1. Losses at the gene ends were 0 bases for V and 8 bases for J; bases not matched to a gene: 8. Germline V gives CDR1 SGHDN, CDR2 FVKESK. CDR3 length: 15 residues. CDR3 nucleotides: TGTGCCAGCAGCCAAGATGCGACAGGGGAAGGAGGCTACACCTTC. Its translation is CASSQDATGEGGYTF.

V gene TRBV5-4 combines with J gene TRBJ2-7, with D possibly being TRBD1 or TRBD2 (5 bases each). Deletions cut 0 bases from V and 2 bases from J, with 15 bases between. Germline lookup yields CDR1 SGHNT and CDR2 YYREEE (reference sequence). The CDR3 runs to 16 residues. DNA for the CDR3: TGTGCCAGCAGCTTGGGCCTGGGACGGCAAACCTACGAGCAGTACTTC. Protein product: CASSLGLGRQTYEQYF.

The gene calls are TRBV5-1 and TRBJ2-5; maybe TRBD1 (5 bases). Germline V CDR1 and CDR2: SGHRS, YFSETQ. Trimming took 1 base from V and 2 from J, leaving 9 bases between them. The CDR3 has 14 amino acids. The CDR3 here is CASSLPQGQETQYF. CDR3 DNA: TGCGCCAGCAGCTTGCCTCAGGGACAAGAGACCCAGTACTTC.

V gene TRBV7-9 combines with J gene TRBJ2-7; no clear D. The CDR3 totals 15 residues. Trimming left V 4 bases short and J 7 bases short, with 20 bases between. Germline V gene lookup returns CDR1 SEHNR and CDR2 FQNEAQ (reference sequence). In DNA, the CDR3 is TGTGCCAGCAGCTCAAGTCAGCTCCTAGTTGAAGAGCAGTACTTC. It translates to CASSSSQLLVEEQYF.

This chain uses TRBV9 with TRBJ2-1; D may correspond to TRBD1 or TRBD2 (5 bases each). V gave up 3 bases and J gave up 0 bases, with 22 bases separating them. This CDR3 region has 19 residues. Looked up from germline, CDR1 is SGDLS and CDR2 is YYNGEE. CDR3 DNA sequence: TGTGCCAGCAGCGCCCTAGCCTCAGGGTTCTCGAACTCCTACAATGAGCAGTTCTTC. It translates to CASSALASGFSNSYNEQFF.

The rearrangement joins TRBV7-9 to TRBJ1-1; the D is unclear. The CDR3 loop spans 15 amino acids. The V gene's germline CDR1 is SEHNR and CDR2 FQNEAQ (reference sequence). Trimming removed 1 base from V and 2 bases from J, with 11 bases in between. Here the CDR3 reads CASSLGGAGNTEAFF. CDR3 nucleotide sequence: TGTGCCAGCAGCTTAGGTGGAGCAGGAAACACTGAAGCTTTCTTT.

This rearrangement joins TRBV29-1 to TRBJ2-7; 8 bases match TRBD1. Trimming at V came to 4 bases and at J to 4 bases, leaving 15 bases not matched to a gene. Looked up from germline, CDR1 is SQVTM and CDR2 is ANQGSEA. This CDR3 has 16 amino acids. In DNA, the CDR3 is TGCAGCGTTGGAGGCTCCCGGGACAGGTTGCTTTACGAGCAGTACTTC. Translation gives CSVGGSRDRLLYEQYF.

The V call is TRBV6-6, the J call TRBJ2-7; 9 nucleotides align to TRBD1. This CDR3 contains 13 residues. Germline CDR1 MNHNY, CDR2 SVGAGI (reference sequence). After removal of 6 bases from V and 3 bases from J, the junction contained 3 bases not matched to a gene. The CDR3 reads CASSRDRVYEQYF. Written as DNA, the CDR3 is TGTGCCAGCAGCCGGGACAGGGTCTACGAGCAGTACTTC.

The chain employs TRBV18 and TRBJ2-7; 14 positions agree with TRBD2. Per germline, CDR1 KGHSH and CDR2 LQKENI. The CDR3 sequence is 16 residues long. The trim removed 6 bases at V and 3 bases at J, leaving 7 bases unmatched. CDR3 in DNA: TGTGCCAGCTCCCTCGGGACTAGCGGGAGAAACTACGAGCAGTACTTC. Its translation is CASSLGTSGRNYEQYF.

The chain combines TRBV9 with TRBJ1-4, with TRBD1 matching over 8 bases. The CDR3 consists of 13 residues. Trimming took 5 bases from V and 7 from J; bases not matched to a gene: 4. CDR1 SGDLS and CDR2 YYNGEE come from the germline V gene. The CDR3 region is CASSRTGSEKLFF. The CDR3 DNA sequence: TGTGCCAGCAGTAGGACAGGGAGTGAAAAACTGTTTTTT.

The chain has TRBV19 and TRBJ1-5; no reliable D call. The CDR3 has 17 amino acids. Germline assignment: CDR1 LNHDA and CDR2 SQIVND (reference sequence). V gave up 3 bases and J gave up 6 bases, with 21 bases separating them. CDR3 sequence (DNA): TGTGCCAGTAGTATGGACCGAACTCGGCTTTTGGCTCAGCCCCAGCATTTT. Its translation is CASSMDRTRLLAQPQHF. Full variable domain (missing parts from reference TRBV19 and TRBJ1-5): DGGITQSPKYLFRKEGQNVTLSCEQNLNHDAMYWYRQDPGQGLRLIYYSQIVNDFQKGDIAEGYSVSREKKESFPLTVTSAQKNPTAFYLCASSMDRTRLLAQPQHFGDGTRLSIL.

V usage is TRBV5-4 and J usage is TRBJ2-3; 8 nucleotides line up with TRBD1. V was pared by 4 bases and J by 9 bases, with 13 bases of the junction left unmatched. The germline V gene has CDR1 SGHNT and CDR2 YYREEE (reference sequence). The CDR3 loop spans 15 amino acids. The CDR3 here is CASSPGGQAPSTQYF. For the CDR3, the DNA is TGTGCCAGCAGCCCAGGGGGACAGGCTCCGTCCACGCAGTATTTT.

In its sample, this clone was seen once. The chain carries TRBV28 and TRBJ1-1; 11 positions match TRBD1. Germline V gives CDR1 MDHEN, CDR2 SYDVKM. Unmatched junction bases numbered 5, after V lost 3 bases and J lost 5 bases. The CDR3 covers 15 residues. CDR3 in DNA: TGTGCCAGCAGTTTCGGGACAGGGGGTAGTACTGAAGCTTTCTTT. Protein product: CASSFGTGGSTEAFF.

The chain employs TRBV6-4 and TRBJ1-1; no clear D. V gave up 0 bases and J gave up 1 base, with 6 bases separating them. CDR1 and CDR2 (germline): MRHNA, SNTAGT. There are 14 residues in the CDR3. The CDR3 sequence: CASSDSFGNTEAFF. The CDR3 bases are TGTGCCAGCAGTGACTCTTTCGGGAACACTGAAGCTTTCTTT.

This chain links TRBV29-1 with TRBJ2-5; 7 bases align to TRBD2. Germline V gene data show CDR1 as SQVTM and CDR2 as ANQGSEA. This CDR3 has 15 residues. Germline trimming cut 5 bases from V and 4 bases from J; bases unmatched to any gene: 13. CDR3: CSVSPRDYQGETQYF. The CDR3, as DNA: TGCAGCGTTAGCCCACGGGACTATCAAGGAGAGACCCAGTACTTC.

A single count supports this clone. The chain combines TRBV18 with TRBJ1-3; D ambiguous. Germline CDR1 is KGHSH and CDR2 is LQKENI. The length of the CDR3 is 14 residues. Trimming stripped 0 bases from V and 5 bases from J, with 8 bases between. The CDR3 nucleotides are TGTGCCAGCTCACCACCGGCAGATCGAAACACCATATATTTT. It encodes CASSPPADRNTIYF.

The rearrangement joins TRBV6-7 to TRBJ2-5; TRBD2 is a possible D gene (5 bases). TRBV6-7 is placed among ORFs of uncertain function. With 0 bases removed from V and 5 bases from J, the gap between germline ends came to 25 bases. The CDR3 totals 19 residues. CDR3 amino acids: CASSYSGPGVRRTTETQYF. The CDR3 bases are TGTGCCAGCAGTTACTCCGGGCCCGGGGTCCGCCGAACTACTGAGACCCAGTACTTC.

The J gene is TRBJ1-4, the V gene TRBV11-3; the D is unclear. CDR1 is SGHNT and CDR2 is YENEEA in the germline V gene. This CDR3 has 15 residues. The V and J ends lost 5 bases and 3 bases respectively, with 13 bases between them. As DNA, the CDR3 is TGTGCCAGCAGCCTCACAAGTTCCCCTAATGAAAAACTGTTTTTT. Its protein product is CASSLTSSPNEKLFF.

The chain's CDR3 is CASSAEEWYNEQFF. For the CDR3, the DNA is TGTGCCAGCAGCGCAGAGGAGTGGTACAATGAGCAGTTCTTC. The chain couples TRBV9 to TRBJ2-1; D remains unclear. In germline, CDR1 is SGDLS, CDR2 YYNGEE. Trimming removed 3 bases from V and 4 bases from J, with 11 bases in between. This CDR3 spans 14 amino acids. The whole variable domain, remainder taken from reference TRBV9 and TRBJ2-1, is DSGVTQTPKHLITATGQRVTLRCSPRSGDLSVYWYQQSLDQGLQFLIQYYNGEERAKGNILERFSAQQFPDLHSELNLSSLELGDSALYFCASSAEEWYNEQFFGPGTRLTVL.

The chain joins TRBV19 to TRBJ2-1; the match to TRBD1 covers 8 bases. Germline V gene data show CDR1 as LNHDA and CDR2 as SQIVND (reference sequence). The CDR3 is 16 amino acids. J lost 4 bases, V lost 6 bases, and 11 bases had no gene match. The CDR3 reads CASRSATGGGYNEQFF. In DNA, the CDR3 is TGTGCCAGTAGAAGCGCTACAGGGGGTGGGTACAATGAGCAGTTCTTC. The full variable domain, in which reference TRBV19 and TRBJ2-1 provide the parts outside the CDR3, is DGGITQSPKYLFRKEGQNVTLSCEQNLNHDAMYWYRQDPGQGLRLIYYSQIVNDFQKGDIAEGYSVSREKKESFPLTVTSAQKNPTAFYLCASRSATGGGYNEQFFGPGTRLTVL.

The chain employs TRBV7-9 and TRBJ2-3; D unresolved. The germline V gene encodes CDR1 SEHNR and CDR2 FQNEAQ (reference sequence). CDR3 length equals 13 residues. Deletions cut 8 bases from V and 2 bases from J, with 11 bases between. Here the CDR3 reads CASEGGNTDTQYF. The CDR3 nucleotides read TGTGCCAGCGAAGGTGGTAACACAGATACGCAGTATTTT.

This chain links TRBV5-1 with TRBJ1-3; 9 bases align to TRBD1. The CDR3 contains 17 residues. From germline, CDR1 is SGHRS and CDR2 YFSETQ. After removal of 2 bases from V and 0 bases from J, the junction contained 6 bases not matched to a gene. The CDR3 nucleotides read TGCGCCAGCAGCTTAACCGGGACAGGGATCTCTGGAAACACCATATATTTT. Its protein product is CASSLTGTGISGNTIYF.

The V call is TRBV7-9, the J call TRBJ1-3, with D perhaps TRBD1 (6 bases). Between the trimmed V and J ends, which lost 4 bases and 2 bases, there was a span of 9 bases. CDR3 size: 14 residues. Germline values: CDR1 SEHNR, CDR2 FQNEAQ (reference sequence). The CDR3 protein is CASSSGQTGNTIYF. In DNA form, the CDR3 reads TGTGCCAGCAGCTCCGGACAGACTGGAAACACCATATATTTT.

CDR3 region: CASSIGQQNTGELFF. CDR3 coding DNA: TGTGCCAGTAGTATCGGACAGCAGAACACCGGGGAGCTGTTTTTT. The chain is built from TRBV19 and TRBJ2-2; possible D gene TRBD1, 6 bases. V lost 3 bases and J 1 base, leaving 9 bases between the germline ends. Per the germline V gene, CDR1 is LNHDA and CDR2 is SQIVND (reference sequence). This CDR3 is built from 15 residues.

The CDR3 spells CAISGHLNTEAFF. The CDR3 nucleotides are TGTGCCATCAGCGGACACTTGAACACTGAAGCTTTCTTT. The chain links TRBV10-3 to TRBJ1-1; D possibly corresponds to TRBD1 (5 bases). Germline lookup yields CDR1 ENHRY and CDR2 SYGVKD. Between the trimmed V and J ends, which lost 6 bases and 0 bases, there was a span of 8 bases. CDR3 length equals 13 residues.

J is TRBJ1-3 and V is TRBV29-1; D remains ambiguous. CDR1 is SQVTM and CDR2 is ANQGSEA in the germline V gene. Trimming stripped 7 bases from V and 3 bases from J, with 7 bases between. CDR3 size: 11 residues. DNA of the CDR3: TGCAGCGGATCTCTTGGAAACACCATATATTTT. Encoded protein: CSGSLGNTIYF.

Only one count was recorded for this clone. V usage is TRBV27 and J usage is TRBJ2-1, with 13 bases fitting TRBD2. V lost 1 base to trimming and J lost 5 bases; unmatched junction nucleotides: 5. This CDR3 spans 17 amino acids. CDR1 MNHEY and CDR2 SMNVEV come from the germline V gene (reference sequence). Here the CDR3 reads CASSLWTGLAGNNEQFF. DNA for the CDR3: TGTGCCAGCAGTTTATGGACGGGACTAGCGGGAAACAATGAGCAGTTCTTC.